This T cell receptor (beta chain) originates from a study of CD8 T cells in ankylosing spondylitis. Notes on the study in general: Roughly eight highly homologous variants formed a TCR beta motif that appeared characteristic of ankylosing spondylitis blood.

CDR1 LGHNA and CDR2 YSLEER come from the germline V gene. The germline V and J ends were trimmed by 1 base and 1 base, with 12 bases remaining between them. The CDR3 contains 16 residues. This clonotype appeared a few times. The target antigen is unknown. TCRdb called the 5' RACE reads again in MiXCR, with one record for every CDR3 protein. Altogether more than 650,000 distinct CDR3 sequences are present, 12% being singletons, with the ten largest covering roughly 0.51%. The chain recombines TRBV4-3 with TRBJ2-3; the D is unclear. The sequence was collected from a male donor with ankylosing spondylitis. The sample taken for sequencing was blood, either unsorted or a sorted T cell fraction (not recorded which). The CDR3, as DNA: TGCGCCAGCAGCCAAGTGGGGTGGTACCGCACAGATACGCAGTATTTT. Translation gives CASSQVGWYRTDTQYF.